This T cell receptor beta chain derives from a study of shared clonotypes between healthy human individuals (dated by TCRdb to 2020 to 2021). About the full investigation: A couple of women and a few men aged 18 to 49 years were included in the cohort. For each donor, CD4 naive and CD4 memory were each given three plates, CD8 naive was given two plates, and CD8 memory was given one plate. Between about 0.9 and 10 billion PBMCs per donor were obtained by leukapheresis. To estimate repertoire size and how much clonotype sharing occurs between individuals, the study deeply sequenced the blood TCR repertoires of roughly 5 healthy adults. Libraries were prepared and TCR repertoires were sequenced by different laboratories using diverse techniques, in order to increase sequencing depth and limit assay-specific biases. The study at large found these results: Even with the large sequencing depth, rarefaction of the sorted-subset datasets indicated that sequencing was incomplete. Higher generation probabilities were observed for clonotypes shared by all four sorted-subset donors than for non-shared clonotypes. Naive subsets generally had larger estimated clonotype richness than memory subsets. Sampling was restricted to blood, and TCR repertoires in tissues likely differ from the TCR repertoires found in blood. Pairwise subsampling indicated that sequencing depth was expected to affect the degree of clonotype sharing among donors. Because the study included only a small number of donors, the genetic and exposure-history diversity represented was limited. About 5% of naive CD4, roughly 3.5% of naive CD8, approximately 2.2% of memory CD4, and around 0.42% of memory CD8 clonotypes were shared across several donors.

Using the deep immunoSEQ assay, multiplex PCR amplified TCR CDR3 regions from genomic DNA. Extracted genomic DNA from each cell subset was spread evenly across all wells of several immunoSEQ 96-well plates, with each plate serving as a replicate. For sorted subsets, approximately 210 ng genomic DNA, equal to 30,000 or so T cell genomes, was loaded into each replicate PCR. Purified libraries were quantified with a Qubit 3.0 fluorometer, sized on a Bioanalyzer 2100, and re-quantified with the KAPA Library Quantification kit. Each immunoSEQ 96-well plate was sequenced on its own single-read 150-cycle Illumina NextSeq 550 flow cell. The authors' analysis ran thus. The immunoSEQ output contained only junctional sequences without quality scores, so filtering could not match that applied to full-length reads. To assign V/J genes and CDR3, sequences were annotated against IMGT germline references using PyIR, a Python wrapper for IgBLAST v1.9. Reads were filtered out if the reads had weak V/J assignments (E-value above 1e-6), no CDR3, stop codons, out-of-frame junctions, or ambiguous translated residues. V3J clonotypes were defined as sequences sharing an identical inferred V gene, J gene, and CDR3 amino acid sequence. Percentage overlap between repertoires was calculated by dividing the number of shared unique clonotypes by the size of the smaller repertoire. Three approaches were used to assess repertoire richness: RTK rarefaction, the Chao1 estimator, and Recon v2.1 estimates of unobserved clonotypes. OLGA was used to compute generation probabilities for all TCRbeta clonotypes that the gDNA method yielded from four donors. What TCRdb holds here is the immuneACCESS table cut down to in-frame rearrangements. Part of the clones is not present; checked against another copy, under half of the missing clones reflect an unresolved V gene, and the others are unexplained. V and J calls and clone size are as listed in that table; D and trimming were resolved from the DNA. This sample holds 400,000 or so clones; 96% were observed only once. Of the sample, about 0.34% falls within the top ten clones.

In regard to this clone: Its cognate antigen has yet to be identified. No much larger clone is present one base from it, and per-base qualities are unavailable.

The donors were healthy, HIV-negative adults with no recently reported acute infections or vaccinations. Every donor was a Caucasian adult living in Nashville, Tennessee, USA. CD8 memory samples were composed of magnetically selected CD45RO+ cells combined with CCR7-negative CD45RA+ effector memory (TemRA) cells. Blood was collected by leukapheresis, and PBMCs were isolated by Ficoll-Histopaque density gradient centrifugation and then cryopreserved in liquid nitrogen vapor phase. Purity and quantity of every magnetically sorted T cell population were checked by analytical flow cytometry. Genomic DNA was isolated from every sorted fraction and measured by UV absorbance on a Nanodrop 2000c. Material: memory CD8+ T cells sorted from blood. The sample's cell subset or site, from its label and the paper: CD45RO+ cells pooled with CCR7-negative TemRA cells. The TCR originated in a young man in good health.

The DNA sequence is given as TGTGCCAGCAGCCACGGACTAGCGGGAGGGCCCTACGAGCAGTACTTC. Translated, it reads CASSHGLAGGPYEQYF. This receptor chain uses TRBV4-2 and TRBJ2-7, with 15 junctional bases fitting TRBD2. CDR1 and CDR2 are read off the germline V gene as LGHNA and YNFKEQ. The V end gives up 3 bases and the J end 2 bases, leaving 2 bases in the junction not matched to a gene. The CDR3 runs 16 amino acids, cysteine and phenylalanine included. Just CDR3 DNA is preserved here, 48 bases in frame from base 1.